The 21 T cell receptor beta chains below were found in one sample sequenced in a study of blood T cells in healthy people across ages. Primers used in a second PCR of roughly 7 to 12 cycles were a sample-barcoded 5' primer and a J-beta primer mix. TCRdb fed the 5' RACE reads into MiXCR, producing one record per CDR3 protein. The sample lists 950,000 to 1,200,000 distinct CDR3 sequences, 35% to 40% occurring once. Sequencing was performed on blood. These receptors were collected from a man younger than 35 in good health.

The chain is built from TRBV18 and TRBJ1-1; D call uncertain. Germline CDR1 reads KGHSH; CDR2 reads LQKENI. This CDR3 comprises 15 residues. V lost 3 bases and J lost 3, with 14 bases in between. The CDR3 coding sequence is TGTGCCAGCTCACCCTCCTACGGGCGGTACACTGAAGCTTTCTTT. Its translation is CASSPSYGRYTEAFF.

This clonotype was counted only a few times. The rearrangement links TRBV20-1 to TRBJ1-5; a possible D gene is TRBD1 (5 bases). Between the trimmed V and J ends, which lost 5 bases and 0 bases, there was a span of 11 bases. Germline V gene sequence: CDR1 DFQATT, CDR2 SNEGSKA (reference sequence). There are 14 residues in the CDR3. The CDR3 protein is CSAHRTNSNQPQHF. The CDR3 nucleotides are TGCAGTGCTCACAGGACTAATAGCAATCAGCCCCAGCATTTT.

V is TRBV5-1 and J is TRBJ2-5; D gene uncertain. Judging by the DNA end, TRBJ2-7 fits better; the J call may be wrong. The CDR3 runs 13 residues. The germline V gene has CDR1 SGHRS and CDR2 YFSETQ. The CDR3 bases are TGCGCCAGCAGCTTGGAAGGTTATGGCGAGCAGTACTTC. This sequence encodes CASSLEGYGEQYF.

At least ten counts were recorded for this clonotype. The CDR3 sequence is CASSRTTSPHYNEQFF. The CDR3 DNA reads TGTGCCAGCAGCCGTACGACTAGCCCCCACTACAATGAGCAGTTCTTC. The chain couples TRBV7-9 to TRBJ2-1; the match to TRBD2 covers 7 bases. Germline lookup yields CDR1 SEHNR and CDR2 FQNEAQ (reference sequence). The CDR3 is 16 amino acids. Germline trimming cut 5 bases from V and 3 bases from J; bases unmatched to any gene: 10.

There are a few counts of this clonotype. At one end the junction does not follow the germline gene, possibly because of a read error. The chain carries TRBV9 and TRBJ1-2; no firm D call. This CDR3 has 13 amino acids. Germline-derived CDR1 and CDR2 are SGDLS and YYNGEE. Written as DNA, the CDR3 is TGTGCCGGCAGCTTCACTTCAACCTATGGCTACACCTTC. Translated, it gives CAGSFTSTYGYTF.

A few counts support this clonotype. The chain links TRBV14 to TRBJ1-6; no firm D call. V gave up 1 base and J gave up 10 bases, with 11 bases separating them. There are 14 residues in the CDR3. CDR1 and CDR2 from the germline V gene are SGHDN and FVKESK. CDR3 protein: CASSQVGTGSPLHF. The CDR3 DNA follows: TGTGCCAGCAGCCAAGTGGGAACGGGGTCACCCCTCCACTTT. Drawing the rest from reference TRBV14 and TRBJ1-6, the complete variable domain is EAGVTQFPSHSVIEKGQTVTLRCDPISGHDNLYWYRRVMGKEIKFLLHFVKESKQDESGMPNNRFLAERTGGTYSTLKVQPAELEDSGVYFCASSQVGTGSPLHFGNGTRLTVT.

This chain links TRBV7-9 with TRBJ2-6; D not resolved. This CDR3 has 16 amino acids. Trimming shortened V by 4 bases and J by 1 base, and 11 bases separated the two germline ends. Germline lookup yields CDR1 SEHNR and CDR2 FQNEAQ (reference sequence). CDR3 amino acids: CASSSHRRSGANVLTF. The CDR3 region has the DNA TGTGCCAGCAGCTCGCACCGACGGTCTGGGGCCAACGTCCTGACTTTC.

V gene TRBV7-2 combines with J gene TRBJ2-2; 12 bases align to TRBD1. The CDR3 is made up of 16 amino acids. Per the germline V gene, CDR1 is SGHTA and CDR2 is FQGNSA. V dropped 5 bases and J dropped 5; count of bases not matched to a gene: 6. CDR3 DNA sequence: TGTGCCAGCAGCCCGGGACAGGGGGCGGAAACCGGGGAGCTGTTTTTT. This codes for CASSPGQGAETGELFF. Based on the CDR3 plus reference TRBV7-2 and TRBJ2-2, the full variable domain is GAGVSQSPSNKVTEKGKDVELRCDPISGHTALYWYRQSLGQGLEFLIYFQGNSAPDKSGLPSDRFSAERTGGSVSTLTIQRTQQEDSAVYLCASSPGQGAETGELFFGEGSRLTVL.

This clonotype was picked up a small number of times. Here the CDR3 reads CSANRAALNEKLFF. The CDR3 DNA follows: TGCAGTGCAAATAGGGCCGCCTTGAATGAAAAACTGTTTTTT. This chain uses TRBV20-1 with TRBJ1-4; D uncertain. Trimming cost V 6 bases and J 5 bases, with 16 bases left between them. This CDR3 is 14 amino acids long. Germline lookup yields CDR1 DFQATT and CDR2 SNEGSKA (reference sequence).

The sample holds a few counts of this clonotype. The chain carries TRBV12-5 and TRBJ2-3; D assignment may be TRBD1 or TRBD2 (5 bases each). CDR3 size: 15 residues. Trimming took 6 bases from V and 6 from J, leaving 19 bases between them. The V gene's germline CDR1 is LGHNT and CDR2 FRNRAP. CDR3 sequence: CASGRDATPGDTQYF. The CDR3 bases are TGTGCTAGTGGCCGGGACGCCACTCCAGGGGATACGCAGTATTTT.

This clonotype occurred once. J is TRBJ2-2 and V is TRBV29-1, with 7 bases matching TRBD2. This CDR3 region has 17 residues. From germline, CDR1 is SQVTM and CDR2 ANQGSEA. The J segment lost 5 bases and the V segment lost 3 bases, leaving 15 bases of the junction unmatched. The CDR3: CSVDLTAREGRTGELFF. The CDR3 region has the DNA TGCAGCGTTGACCTCACGGCGAGGGAGGGTCGGACCGGGGAGCTGTTTTTT.

This clonotype was counted between two and nine times. The chain uses TRBV4-1 and TRBJ1-5, with D possibly TRBD1 on 6 matching bases. Germline-derived CDR1 and CDR2 are MGHRA and YSYEKL. The V end lost 1 base, the J end lost 6 bases, and 13 bases lay between the germline ends. The CDR3 covers 15 residues. In nucleotides, the CDR3 is TGCGCCAGCAGCCAAGGGAACAGGGAGGGTCAGCCCCAGCATTTT. Protein sequence: CASSQGNREGQPQHF.

The chain combines TRBV3-1 with TRBJ2-3; 9 nucleotides match TRBD2. Germline CDR1 is LGHDT and CDR2 is YNNKEL (reference sequence). After removal of 1 base from V and 4 bases from J, the junction contained 12 bases not matched to a gene. The CDR3 is made up of 18 amino acids. The CDR3 coding sequence is TGTGCCAGCAGCCAAGTAGCGGGGGCGGGGAAAATCGCAGATACGCAGTATTTT. Translation gives CASSQVAGAGKIADTQYF.

This clonotype came up many times. This chain uses TRBV20-1 with TRBJ1-2; no clear D gene. With 3 bases removed from V and 3 bases from J, the gap between germline ends came to 14 bases. The CDR3 sequence is 14 residues long. The germline V gene has CDR1 DFQATT and CDR2 SNEGSKA (reference sequence). The DNA for the CDR3 is TGCAGTGCTAGGGGTAGGGAAAAGGACTATGGCTACACCTTC. Its protein product is CSARGREKDYGYTF.

This clonotype was recorded a few times. J is TRBJ2-5 and V is TRBV20-1, with a tentative D call TRBD2 (6 bases). This CDR3 is 14 amino acids long. From germline, CDR1 is DFQATT and CDR2 SNEGSKA (reference sequence). Between the trimmed V and J ends, which lost 5 bases and 11 bases, there was a span of 24 bases. The CDR3 reads CSAAGPYVVHEQYF. The CDR3 DNA reads as TGCAGTGCTGCGGGGCCTTACGTCGTCCATGAGCAGTACTTC.

The J gene is TRBJ1-1, the V gene TRBV27, with D unclear. V lost 5 bases, J lost 0 bases, and 22 bases lay in between. Looked up from germline, CDR1 is MNHEY and CDR2 is SMNVEV (reference sequence). The CDR3 contains 18 residues. CDR3 coding DNA: TGTGCCAGCAGTCCCCCCCGGCGGTCCGCGACGATGAACACTGAAGCTTTCTTT. It specifies CASSPPRRSATMNTEAFF.

This clonotype was recorded a few times. The chain couples TRBV29-1 to TRBJ1-2; D is possibly TRBD1 (6 bases). Germline V gene data show CDR1 as SQVTM and CDR2 as ANQGSEA. Trimming removed 7 bases at V and 2 bases at J, with 11 bases between. The CDR3 covers 12 residues. The DNA of the CDR3 is TGCAGCGCGGGGGCGCCGAACTATGGCTACACCTTC. Translating it yields CSAGAPNYGYTF.

This clonotype has just a few counts. The CDR3 is CASSEGGHPGNTIYF. The DNA for the CDR3 is TGTGCCAGCAGTGAAGGGGGCCATCCTGGAAACACCATATATTTT. V usage is TRBV25-1 and J usage is TRBJ1-3, with a tentative D call TRBD1 (6 bases). The germline gives CDR1 MGHDK, CDR2 SYGVNS. The CDR3 spans 15 residues. V was pared by 2 bases and J by 2 bases, with 10 bases between.

In this sample, this clonotype turned up a few times. CDR3 sequence: CSGRGTVGESEQFF. The CDR3, as DNA: TGCAGCGGGCGCGGGACAGTAGGGGAAAGTGAGCAGTTCTTC. This chain connects TRBV29-1 to TRBJ2-1; D might be TRBD1 (7 bases). Germline loops: CDR1 SQVTM, CDR2 ANQGSEA. V lost 7 bases and J 9 bases, leaving 22 bases between the germline ends. The CDR3 totals 14 residues.

The chain joins TRBV9 to TRBJ2-2; the D gene is possibly TRBD1 (7 bases). Trimming removed 4 bases at V and 1 base at J, with 11 bases between. Germline assignment: CDR1 SGDLS and CDR2 YYNGEE. The CDR3 is 15 amino acids. The CDR3 region has the DNA TGTGCCAGCAGCCAGGGGGGACAGAACACCGGGGAGCTGTTTTTT. Translation gives CASSQGGQNTGELFF.

This rearrangement joins TRBV27 to TRBJ1-2; no firm D call. CDR3 length: 14 amino acids. The germline gives CDR1 MNHEY, CDR2 SMNVEV (reference sequence). V lost 7 bases, J lost 3 bases, and 15 bases lay in between. CDR3 amino acids: CASTQTAFDYGYTF. For the CDR3, the DNA is TGTGCCAGCACGCAGACGGCTTTTGACTATGGCTACACCTTC.